A selection of T cell receptor beta chains follows, all from one sample in a study of blood T cell repertoires in COVID-19. Clones were sequenced by immunoSEQ multiplex PCR, and TCRdb holds only the in-frame ones, with some missing. The data contain some 370,000 clones, around four fifths of them singletons. The sample taken for sequencing was PBMCs or T cells enriched from blood (not recorded which). Receptors were obtained from a woman aged 45-65 years who had recovered from COVID-19. Both conserved end residues are part of each CDR3. The D gene is left open where the match is weak. For some rows the clone size is stated as once, few or many, or as a class when expanded; others skip it.

V	D	J	size	CDR3	DNA
TRBV10-3	-	TRBJ2-1	-	CAISVNGYNEQFF	TGTGCCATCAGTGTGAACGGGTACAATGAGCAGTTCTTC
TRBV10-3	TRBD2	TRBJ2-3	-	CAIRTSGSTDTQYF	TGTGCCATCCGGACTAGCGGGAGCACAGATACGCAGTATTTT
TRBV29-1	TRBD1	TRBJ2-3	-	CSVHSGTGNTQYF	TGCAGCGTTCACTCCGGGACAGGGAATACGCAGTATTTT
TRBV2	TRBD1	TRBJ1-4	-	CASRIGQGRALGEKLFF	TGTGCCAGCAGAATCGGACAGGGAAGGGCCCTGGGGGAAAAACTGTTTTTT
TRBV14	-	TRBJ1-2	-	CASSQDRGGAGGYTF	TGTGCCAGCAGCCAAGATCGGGGCGGAGCGGGGGGCTACACCTTC
TRBV15	TRBD1	TRBJ1-1	-	CATSYRGPGTEAFF	TGTGCCACCAGTTACAGGGGGCCCGGCACTGAAGCTTTCTTT
TRBV12-3/TRBV12-4	-	TRBJ2-1	-	CASSFLLEQFF	TGTGCCAGCAGTTTTCTGTTGGAGCAGTTCTTC
TRBV5-1	-	TRBJ1-1	-	CASSLGPGNSNTEAFF	TGCGCCAGCAGCTTGGGACCAGGGAACTCGAACACTGAAGCTTTCTTT
TRBV12-3/TRBV12-4	-	TRBJ2-2	-	CASSLQVGELFF	TGTGCCAGCAGTTTACAGGTCGGGGAACTGTTTTTT
TRBV5-5	-	TRBJ2-2	once	CASSPMGRGELFF	TGTGCCAGCAGCCCAATGGGGAGAGGGGAGCTGTTTTTT
TRBV7-3	TRBD2	TRBJ2-7	once	CASSLTGASGIYEQYF	TGTGCCAGCAGCTTAACAGGGGCTAGCGGGATTTACGAGCAGTACTTC
TRBV30	TRBD1	TRBJ1-3	-	CAWGRQGDRNTIYF	TGTGCCTGGGGACGCCAGGGGGATAGAAACACCATATATTTT
TRBV19	TRBD1	TRBJ2-5	-	CASSMGQGQAQETQYF	TGTGCCAGTAGTATGGGACAGGGACAGGCCCAAGAGACCCAGTACTTC
TRBV5-1	-	TRBJ2-7	-	CASSPDSPLWGEQYF	TGCGCCAGCAGCCCTGACAGCCCGTTGTGGGGCGAGCAGTACTTC
TRBV11-2	TRBD2	TRBJ2-2	-	CASSFPGGVSGELFF	TGTGCCAGCAGCTTCCCCGGGGGGGTTTCCGGGGAGCTGTTTTTT
TRBV11-2	TRBD1	TRBJ1-1	-	CASSLRTAGGEAFF	TGTGCCAGCAGCTTAAGGACGGCAGGGGGTGAAGCTTTCTTT
TRBV9	TRBD2	TRBJ2-1	-	CASSVAVSGGGSVIF	TGTGCCAGCAGCGTAGCCGTTAGCGGGGGGGGCTCCGTAATCTTC
TRBV10-3	TRBD2	TRBJ2-1	once	CAISSGASSYNEQFF	TGTGCCATCAGTAGCGGGGCGAGCTCCTACAATGAGCAGTTCTTC
TRBV25-1	TRBD1	TRBJ2-7	once	CASGTIQGNGHEQYF	TGTGCCAGCGGCACCATACAGGGGAATGGGCACGAGCAGTACTTC
TRBV7-8	-	TRBJ1-2	-	CASSQTGGNYGYTF	TGTGCCAGCAGTCAAACGGGAGGGAACTATGGCTACACCTTC
TRBV7-6	-	TRBJ1-6	-	CASSLDFSSPLHF	TGTGCCAGCAGCTTAGATTTTAGTTCACCCCTCCACTTT
TRBV7-9	TRBD2	TRBJ2-7	-	CASSPPVGTSGRYYEQYF	TGTGCCAGCAGCCCCCCCGTGGGGACTAGCGGGAGGTACTACGAGCAGTACTTC